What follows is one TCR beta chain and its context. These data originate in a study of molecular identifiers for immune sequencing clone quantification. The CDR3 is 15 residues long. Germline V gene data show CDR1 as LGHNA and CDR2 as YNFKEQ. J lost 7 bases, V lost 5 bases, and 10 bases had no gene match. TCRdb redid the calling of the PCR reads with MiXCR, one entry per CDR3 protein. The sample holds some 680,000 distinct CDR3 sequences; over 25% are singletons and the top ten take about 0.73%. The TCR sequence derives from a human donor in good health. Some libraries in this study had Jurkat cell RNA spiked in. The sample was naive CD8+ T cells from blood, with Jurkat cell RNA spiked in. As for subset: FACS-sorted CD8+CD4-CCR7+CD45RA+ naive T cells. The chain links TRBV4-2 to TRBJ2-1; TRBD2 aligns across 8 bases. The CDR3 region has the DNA TGTGCCAGCAGCAAATGGACTGGCGGGAGGAATGAGCAGTTCTTC. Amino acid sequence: CASSKWTGGRNEQFF.